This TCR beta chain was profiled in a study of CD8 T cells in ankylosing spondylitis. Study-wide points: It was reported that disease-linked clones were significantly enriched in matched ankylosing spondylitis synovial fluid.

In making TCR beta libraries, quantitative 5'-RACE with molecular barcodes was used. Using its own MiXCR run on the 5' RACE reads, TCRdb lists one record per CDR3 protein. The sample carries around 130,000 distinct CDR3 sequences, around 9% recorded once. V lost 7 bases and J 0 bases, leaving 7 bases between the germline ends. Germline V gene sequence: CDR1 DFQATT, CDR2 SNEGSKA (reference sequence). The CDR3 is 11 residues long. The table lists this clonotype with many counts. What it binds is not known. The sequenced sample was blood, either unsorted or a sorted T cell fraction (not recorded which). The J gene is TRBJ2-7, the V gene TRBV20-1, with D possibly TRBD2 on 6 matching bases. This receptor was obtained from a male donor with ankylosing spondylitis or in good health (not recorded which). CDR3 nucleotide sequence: TGCAGTGGCGGGGACTCCTACGAGCAGTACTTC. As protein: CSGGDSYEQYF.